This is a list of T cell receptor beta chains from one sample in a study of blood T cell repertoires in COVID-19. Sequenced by immunoSEQ multiplex PCR; TCRdb stores in-frame clones only, minus some. The sample consists of 25,000 to 35,000 clones, approximately 67% of them appearing once. The sequenced material came from peripheral blood. Every receptor here comes from a human donor in a cohort sampled during active COVID-19. The CDR3 runs from the conserved cysteine through the conserved F or W. Fields, in order: clone size, D gene, J gene, V gene, CDR3 protein, CDR3 DNA. The D gene is left open where the match is weak. Expanded clones get a size class; other rows say once, few or many, or leave the size out.

clone_size: -
d_call: TRBD1
j_call: TRBJ1-4
v_call: TRBV6-5
cdr3_aa: CASSFAGTGNEKLFF
cdr3_nt: TGTGCCAGCAGTTTCGCCGGGACAGGCAATGAAAAACTGTTTTTT

clone_size: -
d_call: -
j_call: TRBJ1-5
v_call: TRBV5-1
cdr3_aa: CASSLWGLGGSNQPQHF
cdr3_nt: TGCGCCAGCAGCTTGTGGGGGCTGGGGGGGTCCAATCAGCCCCAGCATTTT

clone_size: -
d_call: -
j_call: TRBJ2-2
v_call: TRBV5-1
cdr3_aa: CASSVSTVNTGELFF
cdr3_nt: TGCGCCAGCAGCGTTTCGACAGTCAACACCGGGGAGCTGTTTTTT

clone_size: -
d_call: -
j_call: TRBJ1-2
v_call: TRBV12-3/TRBV12-4
cdr3_aa: CASSLGGGYGYTF
cdr3_nt: TGTGCCAGCAGTCTAGGGGGAGGGTATGGCTACACCTTC

clone_size: -
d_call: TRBD1
j_call: TRBJ1-6
v_call: TRBV28
cdr3_aa: CASISRGASASPLHF
cdr3_nt: TGTGCCAGCATTAGCAGGGGGGCGAGCGCTTCACCCCTCCACTTT

clone_size: -
d_call: TRBD2
j_call: TRBJ2-7
v_call: TRBV25-1
cdr3_aa: CASSASGLVGDEQYF
cdr3_nt: TGTGCCAGCAGTGCCTCGGGACTAGTGGGCGACGAGCAGTACTTC

clone_size: few
d_call: -
j_call: TRBJ1-1
v_call: TRBV3-1/TRBV3-2
cdr3_aa: CASSQESEKAFF
cdr3_nt: TGTGCCAGCAGCCAAGAGTCGGAGAAAGCTTTCTTT

clone_size: few
d_call: -
j_call: TRBJ1-2
v_call: TRBV30
cdr3_aa: CAWSVIQSAGTGYTF
cdr3_nt: TGTGCCTGGAGTGTAATTCAGAGTGCGGGGACTGGCTACACCTTC

clone_size: -
d_call: TRBD1
j_call: TRBJ1-1
v_call: TRBV6-5
cdr3_aa: CASMRQGASEAFF
cdr3_nt: TGTGCCAGCATGAGACAGGGGGCAAGTGAAGCTTTCTTT

clone_size: -
d_call: TRBD2
j_call: TRBJ2-5
v_call: TRBV5-1
cdr3_aa: CASSLAGGDETQYF
cdr3_nt: TGCGCCAGCAGCTTGGCGGGGGGGGATGAGACCCAGTACTTC

clone_size: -
d_call: TRBD2
j_call: TRBJ2-1
v_call: TRBV7-8
cdr3_aa: CASSYPSGSGRDNEQFF
cdr3_nt: TGTGCCAGCAGCTATCCCTCGGGTAGCGGGAGGGACAATGAGCAGTTCTTC

clone_size: -
d_call: -
j_call: TRBJ2-2
v_call: TRBV12-3/TRBV12-4
cdr3_aa: CASSLGHGELFF
cdr3_nt: TGTGCCAGCAGTTTGGGGCACGGGGAGCTGTTTTTT

clone_size: -
d_call: -
j_call: TRBJ2-7
v_call: TRBV6-2/TRBV6-3
cdr3_aa: CASSNKYEQYF
cdr3_nt: TGTGCCAGCAGCAATAAATACGAGCAGTACTTC

clone_size: once
d_call: -
j_call: TRBJ2-2
v_call: TRBV4-3
cdr3_aa: CASSQLASYNTGELFF
cdr3_nt: TGCGCCAGCAGCCAATTAGCCTCCTATAACACCGGGGAGCTGTTTTTT

clone_size: -
d_call: TRBD1
j_call: TRBJ2-5
v_call: TRBV6-5
cdr3_aa: CASSYRGGLETQYF
cdr3_nt: TGTGCCAGCAGTTACAGAGGGGGCCTGGAGACCCAGTACTTC

clone_size: -
d_call: TRBD1
j_call: TRBJ1-2
v_call: TRBV11-2
cdr3_aa: CASSPRTGTGYTF
cdr3_nt: TGTGCCAGCAGCCCCAGGACAGGGACTGGCTACACCTTC

clone_size: -
d_call: TRBD1
j_call: TRBJ2-1
v_call: TRBV2
cdr3_aa: CASSQGAGEQFF
cdr3_nt: TGTGCCAGCAGTCAGGGGGCGGGGGAGCAGTTCTTC